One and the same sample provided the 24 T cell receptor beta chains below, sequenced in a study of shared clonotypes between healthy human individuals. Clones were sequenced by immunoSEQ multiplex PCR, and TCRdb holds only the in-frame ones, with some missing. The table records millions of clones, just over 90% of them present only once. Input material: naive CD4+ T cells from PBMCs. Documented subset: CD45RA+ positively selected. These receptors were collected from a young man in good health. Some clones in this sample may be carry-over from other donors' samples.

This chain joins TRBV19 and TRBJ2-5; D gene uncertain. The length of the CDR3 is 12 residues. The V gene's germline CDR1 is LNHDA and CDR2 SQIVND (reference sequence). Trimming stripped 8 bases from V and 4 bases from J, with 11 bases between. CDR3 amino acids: CASRAFGETQYF. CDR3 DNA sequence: TGTGCCAGTCGGGCCTTCGGAGAGACCCAGTACTTC.

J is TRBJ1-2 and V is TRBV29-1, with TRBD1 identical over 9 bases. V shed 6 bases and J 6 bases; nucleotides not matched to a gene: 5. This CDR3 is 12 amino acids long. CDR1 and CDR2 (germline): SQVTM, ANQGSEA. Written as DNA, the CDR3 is TGCAGCGTCACAGGGGGCGGTCATGGCTACACCTTC. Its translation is CSVTGGGHGYTF.

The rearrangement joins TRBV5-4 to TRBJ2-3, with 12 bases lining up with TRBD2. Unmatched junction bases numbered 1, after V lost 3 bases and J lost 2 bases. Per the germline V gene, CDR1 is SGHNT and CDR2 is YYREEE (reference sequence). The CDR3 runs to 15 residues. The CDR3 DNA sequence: TGTGCCAGCAGCTGGACTAGCGGGGCCACAGATACGCAGTATTTT. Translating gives CASSWTSGATDTQYF.

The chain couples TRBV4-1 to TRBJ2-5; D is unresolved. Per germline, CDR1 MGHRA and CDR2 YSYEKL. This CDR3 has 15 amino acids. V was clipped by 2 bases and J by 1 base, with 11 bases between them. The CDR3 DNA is TGCGCCAGCAGCCAAAATGCCGCCCGCCAAGAGACCCAGTACTTC. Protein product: CASSQNAARQETQYF.

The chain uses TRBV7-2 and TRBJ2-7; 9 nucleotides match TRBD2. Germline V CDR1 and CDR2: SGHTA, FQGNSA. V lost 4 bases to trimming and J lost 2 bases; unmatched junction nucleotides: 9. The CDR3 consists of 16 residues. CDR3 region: CASSSRSSGTTYEQYF. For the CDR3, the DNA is TGTGCCAGCAGCTCAAGGTCTAGCGGGACAACCTACGAGCAGTACTTC.

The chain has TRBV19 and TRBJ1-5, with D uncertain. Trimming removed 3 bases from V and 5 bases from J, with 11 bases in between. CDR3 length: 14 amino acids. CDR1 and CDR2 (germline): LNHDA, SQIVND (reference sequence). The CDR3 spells CASSMPRWDQPQHF. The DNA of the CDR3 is TGTGCCAGTAGTATGCCCAGGTGGGATCAGCCCCAGCATTTT.

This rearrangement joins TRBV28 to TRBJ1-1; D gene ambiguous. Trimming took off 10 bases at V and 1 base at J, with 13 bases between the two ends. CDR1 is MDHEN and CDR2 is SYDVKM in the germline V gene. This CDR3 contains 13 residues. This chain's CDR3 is CATFNQANTEAFF. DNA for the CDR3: TGTGCCACCTTCAACCAGGCGAACACTGAAGCTTTCTTT.

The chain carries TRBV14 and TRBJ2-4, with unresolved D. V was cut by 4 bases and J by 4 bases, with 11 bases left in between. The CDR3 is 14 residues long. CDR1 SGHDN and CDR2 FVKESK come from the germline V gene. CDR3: CASSPLTGKNIQYF. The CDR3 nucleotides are TGTGCCAGCAGCCCTCTAACGGGTAAAAACATTCAGTACTTC.

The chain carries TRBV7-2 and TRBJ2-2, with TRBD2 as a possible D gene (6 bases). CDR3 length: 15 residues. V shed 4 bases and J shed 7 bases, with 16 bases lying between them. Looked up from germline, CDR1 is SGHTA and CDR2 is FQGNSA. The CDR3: CASSYTSGLLGELFF. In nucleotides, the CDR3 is TGTGCCAGCAGCTACACCTCGGGACTCCTCGGGGAGCTGTTTTTT. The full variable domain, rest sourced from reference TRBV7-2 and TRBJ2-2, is GAGVSQSPSNKVTEKGKDVELRCDPISGHTALYWYRQSLGQGLEFLIYFQGNSAPDKSGLPSDRFSAERTGGSVSTLTIQRTQQEDSAVYLCASSYTSGLLGELFFGEGSRLTVL.

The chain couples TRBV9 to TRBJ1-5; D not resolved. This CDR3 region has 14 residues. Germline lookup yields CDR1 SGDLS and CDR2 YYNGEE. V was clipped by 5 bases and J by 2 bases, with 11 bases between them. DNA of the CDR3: TGTGCCAGCAGTCGCGCAGACGGCAATCAGCCCCAGCATTTT. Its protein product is CASSRADGNQPQHF.

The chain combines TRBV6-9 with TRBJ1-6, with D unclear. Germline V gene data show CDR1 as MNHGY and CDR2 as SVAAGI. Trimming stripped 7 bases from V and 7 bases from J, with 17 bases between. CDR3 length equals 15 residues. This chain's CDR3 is CASNPLPAINSPLHF. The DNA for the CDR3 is TGTGCCAGCAATCCCCTCCCGGCAATCAATTCACCCCTCCACTTT.

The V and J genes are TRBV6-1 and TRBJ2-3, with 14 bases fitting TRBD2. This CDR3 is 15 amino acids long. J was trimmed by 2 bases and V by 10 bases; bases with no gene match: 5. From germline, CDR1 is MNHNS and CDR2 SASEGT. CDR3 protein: CATETSGRATDTQYF. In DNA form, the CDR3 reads TGTGCCACCGAGACTAGCGGGAGGGCCACAGATACGCAGTATTTT.

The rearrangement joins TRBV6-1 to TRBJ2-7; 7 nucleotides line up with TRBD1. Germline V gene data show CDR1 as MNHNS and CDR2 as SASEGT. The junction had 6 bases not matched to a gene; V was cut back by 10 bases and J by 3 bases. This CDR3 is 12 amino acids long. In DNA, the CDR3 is TGTGCCACCTTGAGGGGGCTCTACGAGCAGTACTTC. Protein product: CATLRGLYEQYF.

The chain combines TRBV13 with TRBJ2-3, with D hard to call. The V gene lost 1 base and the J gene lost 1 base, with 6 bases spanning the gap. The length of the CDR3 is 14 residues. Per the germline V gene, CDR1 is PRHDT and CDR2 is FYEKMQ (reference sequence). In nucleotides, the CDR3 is TGTGCCAGCAGCTTAGTGGCAGGCACAGATACGCAGTATTTT. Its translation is CASSLVAGTDTQYF.

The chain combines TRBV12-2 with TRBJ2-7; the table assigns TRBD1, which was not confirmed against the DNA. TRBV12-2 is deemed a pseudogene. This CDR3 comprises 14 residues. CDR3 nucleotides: TGTGCAAGTCGCTCAGGGGGGCGGGACTACGAGCAGTACTTC. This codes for CASRSGGRDYEQYF.

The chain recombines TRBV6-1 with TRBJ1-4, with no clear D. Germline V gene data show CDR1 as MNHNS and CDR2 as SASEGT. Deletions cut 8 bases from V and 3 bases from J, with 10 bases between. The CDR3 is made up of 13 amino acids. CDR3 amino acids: CASAAGSNEKLFF. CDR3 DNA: TGTGCCAGCGCCGCGGGGTCTAATGAAAAACTGTTTTTT.

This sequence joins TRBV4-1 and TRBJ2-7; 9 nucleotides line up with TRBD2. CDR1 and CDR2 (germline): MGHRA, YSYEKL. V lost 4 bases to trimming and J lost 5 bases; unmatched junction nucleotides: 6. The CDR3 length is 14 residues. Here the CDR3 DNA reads TGCGCCAGCAGCCGCTTAGCGGGAGAGGACGAGCAGTACTTC. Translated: CASSRLAGEDEQYF.

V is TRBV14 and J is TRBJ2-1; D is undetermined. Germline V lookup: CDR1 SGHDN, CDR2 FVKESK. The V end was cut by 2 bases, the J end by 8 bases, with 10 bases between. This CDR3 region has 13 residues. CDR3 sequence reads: CASSQYLLDEQFF. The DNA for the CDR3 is TGTGCCAGCAGCCAATATCTACTTGATGAGCAGTTCTTC. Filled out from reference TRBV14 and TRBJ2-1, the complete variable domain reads EAGVTQFPSHSVIEKGQTVTLRCDPISGHDNLYWYRRVMGKEIKFLLHFVKESKQDESGMPNNRFLAERTGGTYSTLKVQPAELEDSGVYFCASSQYLLDEQFFGPGTRLTVL.

CDR3 nucleotide sequence: TGCAGCGTTGAAGATAACCTAGGGGGCGCCGGCATTCAGTACTTC. As protein: CSVEDNLGGAGIQYF. V gene TRBV29-1 combines with J gene TRBJ2-4, with 7 bases identical to TRBD1. Germline lookup yields CDR1 SQVTM and CDR2 ANQGSEA. The V gene end was trimmed by 0 bases and the J gene end by 9 bases; junction bases not matched to a gene: 11. The CDR3 is made up of 15 amino acids.

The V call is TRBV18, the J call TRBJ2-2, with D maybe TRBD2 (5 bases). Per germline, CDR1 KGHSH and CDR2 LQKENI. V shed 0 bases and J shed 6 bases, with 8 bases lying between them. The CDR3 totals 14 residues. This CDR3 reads CASSPPDLPGELFF. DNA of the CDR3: TGTGCCAGCTCACCACCGGACTTGCCCGGGGAGCTGTTTTTT. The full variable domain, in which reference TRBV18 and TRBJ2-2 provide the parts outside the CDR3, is NAGVMQNPRHLVRRRGQEARLRCSPMKGHSHVYWYRQLPEEGLKFMVYLQKENIIDESGMPKERFSAEFPKEGPSILRIQQVVRGDSAAYFCASSPPDLPGELFFGEGSRLTVL.

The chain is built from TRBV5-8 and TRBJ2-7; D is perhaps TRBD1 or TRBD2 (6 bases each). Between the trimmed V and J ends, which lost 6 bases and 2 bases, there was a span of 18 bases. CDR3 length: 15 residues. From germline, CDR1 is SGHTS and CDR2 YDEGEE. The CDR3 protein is CASTPWRGSTYEQYF. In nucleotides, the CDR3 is TGTGCCAGCACCCCCTGGAGGGGGTCCACCTACGAGCAGTACTTC. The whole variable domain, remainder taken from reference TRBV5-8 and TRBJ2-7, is EAGVTQSPTHLIKTRGQQATLRCSPISGHTSVYWYQQALGLGLQFLLWYDEGEERNRGNFPPRFSGRQFPNYSSELNVNALELEDSALYLCASTPWRGSTYEQYFGPGTRLTVT.

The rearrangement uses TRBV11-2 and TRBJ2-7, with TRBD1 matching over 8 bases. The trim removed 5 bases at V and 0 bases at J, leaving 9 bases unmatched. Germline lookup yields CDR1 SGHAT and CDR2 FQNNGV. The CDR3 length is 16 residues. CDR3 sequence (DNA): TGTGCCAGCAGCCGAACAGGGGGTCCTACCTCCTACGAGCAGTACTTC. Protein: CASSRTGGPTSYEQYF.

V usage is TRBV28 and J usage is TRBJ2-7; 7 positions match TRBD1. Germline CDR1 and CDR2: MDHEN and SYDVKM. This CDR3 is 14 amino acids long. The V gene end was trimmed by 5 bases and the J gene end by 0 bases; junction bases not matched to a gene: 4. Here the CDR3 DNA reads TGTGCCAGCAGTGCCGGGACAGACTCCTACGAGCAGTACTTC. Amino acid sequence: CASSAGTDSYEQYF.

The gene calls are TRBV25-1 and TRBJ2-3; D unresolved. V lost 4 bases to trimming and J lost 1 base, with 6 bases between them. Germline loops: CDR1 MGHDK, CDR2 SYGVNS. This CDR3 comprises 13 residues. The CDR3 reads CASSAAGTDTQYF. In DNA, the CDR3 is TGTGCCAGCAGTGCCGCCGGCACAGATACGCAGTATTTT.